The next 4 T cell receptor beta chains were all read from a single sample in a study of blood T cell repertoires in COVID-19. The table came from immunoSEQ multiplex PCR; TCRdb's copy has only in-frame clones and leaves some out. This sample has 300,000 to 500,000 clones; roughly 90% occur once, and the top ten carry around 0.91%. The material sequenced was PBMCs or T cells enriched from blood (not recorded which). The receptors here all came from a woman aged 30 to 39 with acute COVID-19.

The chain combines TRBV2 with TRBJ2-3; D perhaps matches TRBD2 (7 bases). The V and J ends lost 3 bases and 2 bases respectively, with 15 bases between them. There are 16 residues in the CDR3. Looked up from germline, CDR1 is SNHLY and CDR2 is FYNNEI. In nucleotides, the CDR3 is TGTGCCAGCAGTGATATGTGGGGGGGCTCCACAGATACGCAGTATTTT. Translated: CASSDMWGGSTDTQYF. The full variable domain, with the rest looked up from reference TRBV2 and TRBJ2-3, is EPEVTQTPSHQVTQMGQEVILRCVPISNHLYFYWYRQILGQKVEFLVSFYNNEISEKSEIFDDQFSVERPDGSNFTLKIRSTKLEDSAMYFCASSDMWGGSTDTQYFGPGTRLTVL.

The chain employs TRBV10-3 and TRBJ2-7, with D maybe TRBD1 (5 bases). Germline V gene data show CDR1 as ENHRY and CDR2 as SYGVKD. Deletions cut 2 bases from V and 5 bases from J, with 16 bases between. The length of the CDR3 is 15 residues. The CDR3 DNA is TGTGCCATCAGTGAGCTCCAGGGCGATGGCAACGAGCAGTACTTC. Amino acid sequence: CAISELQGDGNEQYF.

Only one count was recorded for this clone. The genes are TRBV4-2 and TRBJ2-3; 7 bases agree with TRBD2. This CDR3 is built from 15 residues. The V gene's germline CDR1 is LGHNA and CDR2 YNFKEQ. V lost 4 bases, J lost 2 bases, and 6 bases stayed unmatched. The CDR3 spells CASSPNGGSTDTQYF. CDR3 DNA sequence: TGTGCCAGCAGCCCCAACGGGGGGTCCACAGATACGCAGTATTTT.

The chain carries TRBV10-3 and TRBJ2-3, with 12 bases aligning to TRBD2. This CDR3 comprises 16 residues. With 4 bases clipped from V and 3 bases from J, the junction kept 5 bases outside the gene matches. Germline lookup yields CDR1 ENHRY and CDR2 SYGVKD. In nucleotides, the CDR3 is TGTGCCATCAGTGTAGCTAGCGGGGGGGCAACAGATACGCAGTATTTT. Its protein is CAISVASGGATDTQYF.